These 4 T cell receptor beta chains were sequenced from one sample in a study of blood T cell repertoires in COVID-19. Sequencing used immunoSEQ multiplex PCR; TCRdb keeps in-frame clones, though not all of them. The sample contains tens of thousands of clones, approximately 84% of which appear only once. Sequencing used peripheral blood. These receptors were taken from a man of 80 years or more with active or convalescent COVID-19.

This chain joins TRBV14 and TRBJ1-1; D unclear. Per germline, CDR1 SGHDN and CDR2 FVKESK. This CDR3 contains 13 residues. V lost 3 bases, J lost 0 bases, and 5 bases lay in between. In DNA, the CDR3 is TGTGCCAGCAGCCAGGCATTGAACACTGAAGCTTTCTTT. It specifies CASSQALNTEAFF. The variable domain in full, completed from reference TRBV14 and TRBJ1-1, reads EAGVTQFPSHSVIEKGQTVTLRCDPISGHDNLYWYRRVMGKEIKFLLHFVKESKQDESGMPNNRFLAERTGGTYSTLKVQPAELEDSGVYFCASSQALNTEAFFGQGTRLTVV.

The V gene is TRBV7-9, the J gene TRBJ1-1; possible D gene TRBD1, 5 bases. This CDR3 region has 15 residues. Trimming shortened V by 1 base and J by 0 bases, and 9 bases separated the two germline ends. Germline CDR1 reads SEHNR; CDR2 reads FQNEAQ (reference sequence). The DNA for the CDR3 is TGTGCCAGCAGCTTAGACAGGACCATGAACACTGAAGCTTTCTTT. Its translation is CASSLDRTMNTEAFF.

This chain uses TRBV11-2 with TRBJ2-7; TRBD1 might be the D (7 bases). The germline V and J ends were trimmed by 0 bases and 5 bases, with 11 bases remaining between them. From germline, CDR1 is SGHAT and CDR2 FQNNGV. The CDR3 is 14 amino acids. CDR3 nucleotide sequence: TGTGCCAGCAGCTTAGAGTCAGGGGGGCACGAGCAGTACTTC. Translating gives CASSLESGGHEQYF.

The rearrangement uses TRBV9 and TRBJ2-5; D uncertain. Germline CDR1 is SGDLS and CDR2 is YYNGEE. V was clipped by 0 bases and J by 4 bases, with 7 bases between them. This CDR3 contains 13 residues. The CDR3 DNA reads TGTGCCAGCAGCGTAGTTCCCGGAGAGACCCAGTACTTC. Translated: CASSVVPGETQYF.